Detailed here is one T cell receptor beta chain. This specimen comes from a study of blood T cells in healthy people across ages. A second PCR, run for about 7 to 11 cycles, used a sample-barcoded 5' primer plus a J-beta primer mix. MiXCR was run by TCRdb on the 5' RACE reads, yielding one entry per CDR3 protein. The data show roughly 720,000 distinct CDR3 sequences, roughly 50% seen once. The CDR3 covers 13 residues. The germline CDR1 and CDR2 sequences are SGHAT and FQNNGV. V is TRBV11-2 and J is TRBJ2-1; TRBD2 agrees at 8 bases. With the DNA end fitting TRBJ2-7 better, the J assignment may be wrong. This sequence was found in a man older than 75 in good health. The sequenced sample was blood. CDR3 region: CASTGGVYNEQYF. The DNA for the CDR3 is TGTGCCAGCACGGGGGGGGTCTACAATGAGCAGTACTTC.